This T cell receptor beta chain was captured by sequencing in a study of PD-1 blockade in classical Hodgkin lymphoma. Notes on the study in general: Relapsed/refractory patients reportedly had lower baseline diversity than newly diagnosed patients.

For this clone: Its antigen is unknown.

Data came from immunoSEQ multiplex PCR; TCRdb stores just in-frame clones and leaves some out. The repertoire holds roughly 3,000 clones, with approximately 66% as singletons. The time point is: newly diagnosed, previously untreated cHL patient sample. The study isolated CD8+ T cells from thawed PBMCs by magnetic negative selection. Trimming left V 7 bases short and J 13 bases short, with 26 bases between. In germline, CDR1 is MGHDK, CDR2 SYGVNS. This CDR3 region has 15 residues. This clonotype was sampled from a human donor with classical Hodgkin lymphoma. The rearrangement uses TRBV25-1 and TRBJ2-1; D may correspond to TRBD1 or TRBD2 (5 bases each). The sequenced sample was CD8+ T cells from blood. This CDR3 is CASNGGAAMEEGQFF. In DNA, the CDR3 is TGTGCCAGCAACGGTGGGGCCGCAATGGAGGAAGGACAGTTCTTC.